Listed here is a single TCR beta chain. The sample belongs to a study of shared clonotypes between healthy human individuals. The study drew its donors from healthy HIV-negative adults without recent acute infections or vaccinations. Several immunoSEQ 96-well plates shared each subset's DNA, each plate a replicate. The table came from immunoSEQ multiplex PCR; TCRdb's copy has only in-frame clones and leaves some out. The table has roughly 220,000 clones, about 69% seen once. Germline CDR1 ENHRY, CDR2 SYGVKD. The CDR3 contains 15 residues. The V segment lost 4 bases and the J segment 2 bases; nucleotides outside the gene matches: 6.

The chain uses TRBV10-3 and TRBJ2-3; 7 bases agree with TRBD2. This sequence was found in a man aged 30-40 years in good health. The specimen sequenced was memory CD4+ T cells sorted from blood. Stated subset: CD45RA-negative fraction. CDR3 coding DNA: TGTGCCATCAGTGCTGAAGCGGGGCTCACAGATACGCAGTATTTT. Residues: CAISAEAGLTDTQYF.